These T cell receptor beta chains were read from a single sample in a study of regulatory dendritic cells for organ transplantation. Using immunoSEQ multiplex PCR, the repertoire was profiled, and TCRdb retains in-frame clones only, with some absent. Here the sample spans 25,000 to 30,000 clones, roughly 84% being singletons. The source material was naive CD8+ T cells from blood. The receptor set was obtained from a human donor in good health. CDR3s include the opening cysteine and the closing phenylalanine or tryptophan. Each record gives: CDR3 DNA, CDR3 protein, V gene, D gene, J gene. D genes are given only for firm matches.

cdr3_nt: TGTGCCAGCAGGACAGGAGGTAGCAATCAGCCCCAGCATTTT; cdr3_aa: CASRTGGSNQPQHF; v_call: TRBV27; d_call: -; j_call: TRBJ1-5
cdr3_nt: TGCAGCGTTGTAATCCTGGACAGAGGGGAGACCCAGTACTTC; cdr3_aa: CSVVILDRGETQYF; v_call: TRBV29-1; d_call: -; j_call: TRBJ2-5
cdr3_nt: TGTGCCAGCAGCGGGGGACTAGCGGGGGACTACGAGCAGTACTTC; cdr3_aa: CASSGGLAGDYEQYF; v_call: TRBV9; d_call: TRBD2; j_call: TRBJ2-7
cdr3_nt: TGTGCCAGCAGCCCTCGCGGGTCTGGGGCCAACGTCCTGACTTTC; cdr3_aa: CASSPRGSGANVLTF; v_call: TRBV9; d_call: -; j_call: TRBJ2-6
cdr3_nt: TGTGCCAGCAGCTCAACGGAGATCAGGGCCACTGAAGCTTTCTTT; cdr3_aa: CASSSTEIRATEAFF; v_call: TRBV6-5; d_call: -; j_call: TRBJ1-1
cdr3_nt: TGTGCCAGCAGCTTGGGGGACAGGGGGCCTGAAGCTTTCTTT; cdr3_aa: CASSLGDRGPEAFF; v_call: TRBV5-5; d_call: TRBD1; j_call: TRBJ1-1
cdr3_nt: TGTGCCTCGGGGCAGGGGGCAGGTGAGCAGTACTTC; cdr3_aa: CASGQGAGEQYF; v_call: TRBV6-5; d_call: TRBD1; j_call: TRBJ2-7
cdr3_nt: TGCAGCGTTGTTTTTGAGGCCGACAATGAAAAACTGTTTTTT; cdr3_aa: CSVVFEADNEKLFF; v_call: TRBV29-1; d_call: -; j_call: TRBJ1-4
cdr3_nt: TGTGCCAGCAGTTTGACAGGGACTAATGAAAAACTGTTTTTT; cdr3_aa: CASSLTGTNEKLFF; v_call: TRBV6-5; d_call: TRBD1; j_call: TRBJ1-4
cdr3_nt: TGTGCCAGCACCGGACTCCCAGTCACCGGGGAGCTGTTTTTT; cdr3_aa: CASTGLPVTGELFF; v_call: TRBV6-6; d_call: -; j_call: TRBJ2-2
cdr3_nt: TGTGCCAGCATCCAGGGATCCTTGAGCACTGAAGCTTTCTTT; cdr3_aa: CASIQGSLSTEAFF; v_call: TRBV2; d_call: -; j_call: TRBJ1-1